The 27 T cell receptor beta chains given below trace back to one sample, sequenced in a study of a mutant IDH1 vaccine in newly diagnosed glioma (dated by TCRdb to about 2021). For these TCRs, the target antigens are not known. What the time point label conveys for this sample: week 35, safety follow-up. Every vaccine dose consisted of 300 ug of a 20-mer mutant IDH1 peptide in Montanide, administered subcutaneously together with topical imiquimod. The library was prepared using the immunoSEQ multiplex PCR assay. This is the immuneACCESS table as TCRdb keeps it, with only in-frame sequences that have V and J called. A part of the clones is gone; compared with another copy, unresolved V genes explain less than half, and the rest is unexplained. This sample holds some 42,000 clones; approximately 80% were observed only once. The ten most abundant clones make up 4% to 5.5% of the sample. Sample: PBMCs, taken from a glioma patient whose treatment included an IDH1 peptide vaccine. The receptors come from a woman aged 45-60 years with glioma.

The chain carries TRBV5-3 and TRBJ1-5, with a weak D call TRBD1 (6 bases). TRBV5-3 is an open reading frame whose function is uncertain. Trimming stripped 3 bases from V and 2 bases from J, with 12 bases between. The CDR3 extends over 15 amino acids. The CDR3 DNA follows: TGTGCCAGAAGCTCTACAGGGAGTGGCAATCAGCCCCAGCATTTT. It encodes CARSSTGSGNQPQHF.

This clone was detected once. This chain uses TRBV30 with TRBJ1-2, with no clear D. V lost 0 bases and J lost 8, with 10 bases in between. Germline assignment: CDR1 GTSNPN and CDR2 SVGIG (reference sequence). The CDR3 spans 12 residues. The CDR3 DNA reads TGTGCCTGGAGTGTTTCGACCGCCGGCTACACCTTC. This sequence encodes CAWSVSTAGYTF. Variable domain in full (rest from reference TRBV30 and TRBJ1-2): SQTIHQWPATLVQPVGSPLSLECTVEGTSNPNLYWYRQAAGRGLQLLFYSVGIGQISSEVPQNLSASRPQDRQFILSSKKLLLSDSGFYLCAWSVSTAGYTFGSGTRLTVV.

V and J are TRBV6-6 and TRBJ2-3; 9 bases are shared with TRBD2. The germline V gene encodes CDR1 MNHNY and CDR2 SVGAGI (reference sequence). This CDR3 contains 16 residues. V was clipped by 11 bases and J by 2 bases; unmatched bases: 14. CDR3 in amino acids: CAGAGGKPWDTDTQYF. Here the CDR3 DNA reads TGTGCCGGAGCGGGGGGCAAACCTTGGGACACAGATACGCAGTATTTT.

J is TRBJ2-5 and V is TRBV7-2; D is unclear. The V gene lost 1 base and the J gene lost 4 bases, with 13 bases spanning the gap. CDR3 length: 15 amino acids. Germline CDR1 reads SGHTA; CDR2 reads FQGNSA. The CDR3 sequence is CASSLVMASLETQYF. The CDR3 region has the DNA TGTGCCAGCAGCTTAGTTATGGCGTCCCTAGAGACCCAGTACTTC. The entire variable domain, with the rest obtained from reference TRBV7-2 and TRBJ2-5, is as follows: GAGVSQSPSNKVTEKGKDVELRCDPISGHTALYWYRQSLGQGLEFLIYFQGNSAPDKSGLPSDRFSAERTGGSVSTLTIQRTQQEDSAVYLCASSLVMASLETQYFGPGTRLLVL.

With regard to this clone: A junction boundary mismatches the germline segment, possibly from a read error. The chain combines TRBV7-7 with TRBJ2-5; D is perhaps TRBD2 (6 bases). The CDR3 runs 16 residues. Germline assignment: CDR1 SSHAT and CDR2 FNYEAQ (reference sequence). For the CDR3, the DNA is TGTGCTAGCAGCTTGGGCGGGGCCGCCGCCTTGGAGACCCAGTACTTC. This sequence encodes CASSLGGAAALETQYF. The full variable domain, rest sourced from reference TRBV7-7 and TRBJ2-5, is GAGVSQSPRYKVTKRGQDVTLRCDPISSHATLYWYQQALGQGPEFLTYFNYEAQPDKSGLPSDRFSAERPEGSISTLTIQRTEQRDSAMYRCASSLGGAAALETQYFGPGTRLLVL.

This sequence joins TRBV6-5 and TRBJ1-5; D unresolved. Trimming shortened V by 6 bases and J by 5 bases, and 11 bases separated the two germline ends. The CDR3 is 13 residues long. Germline V gives CDR1 MNHEY, CDR2 SVGAGI. The CDR3 region has the DNA TGTGCCAGCAGCCGGTTACCGGATCAGCCCCAGCATTTT. It translates to CASSRLPDQPQHF.

The J gene is TRBJ2-5, the V gene TRBV6-1; 10 bases map to TRBD1. CDR3 length: 18 residues. J gave up 5 bases and V 4 bases, and 16 bases lay outside the gene matches. In germline, CDR1 is MNHNS, CDR2 SASEGT. CDR3 coding DNA: TGTGCCAGCAGTGTGACAGGGGGCGCGGTCATGGGGTCCGAGACCCAGTACTTC. Residues: CASSVTGGAVMGSETQYF.

The gene calls are TRBV5-6 and TRBJ2-7; D remains ambiguous. Germline lookup yields CDR1 SGHDT and CDR2 YYEEEE. CDR3 size: 14 residues. Trimming removed 2 bases at V and 0 bases at J, with 9 bases between. The CDR3 region has the DNA TGTGCCAGCAGCTTAGCCAGGACCTCCTACGAGCAGTACTTC. Translating gives CASSLARTSYEQYF.

V is TRBV6-4 and J is TRBJ2-7, with D uncertain. This CDR3 comprises 13 residues. Trimming took off 5 bases at V and 3 bases at J, with 11 bases between the two ends. Germline loops: CDR1 MRHNA, CDR2 SNTAGT. CDR3 in amino acids: CASSKGPGYEQYF. Written as DNA, the CDR3 is TGTGCCAGCAGTAAAGGACCGGGCTACGAGCAGTACTTC.

The chain recombines TRBV5-1 with TRBJ2-7, with 8 bases aligning to TRBD2. The germline V gene encodes CDR1 SGHRS and CDR2 YFSETQ. The CDR3 has 14 residues. After removal of 1 base from V and 3 bases from J, the junction contained 3 bases not matched to a gene. CDR3 nucleotides: TGCGCCAGCAGCTTGCCCGGGGGGGACTACGAGCAGTACTTC. It yields the protein CASSLPGGDYEQYF.

This clone was observed a single time. This chain connects TRBV6-1 to TRBJ2-7; 7 nucleotides line up with TRBD1. V shed 10 bases, J shed 0 bases, and the junction held 9 bases outside the gene matches. This CDR3 comprises 14 residues. Germline V CDR1 and CDR2: MNHNS, SASEGT. The CDR3 DNA sequence: TGTGCCACCCAGGGACAGTCCTTCTCCTACGAGCAGTACTTC. Its protein is CATQGQSFSYEQYF.

This chain connects TRBV7-2 to TRBJ1-1, with 8 nucleotides matching TRBD1. V lost 5 bases and J lost 3; bases outside the gene matches: 5. The germline V gene encodes CDR1 SGHTA and CDR2 FQGNSA. This CDR3 has 14 residues. The CDR3 nucleotides are TGTGCCAGCAGCGTCACAGGGGGGTACACTGAAGCTTTCTTT. Residues: CASSVTGGYTEAFF.

J is TRBJ1-1 and V is TRBV7-9, with a weak D call TRBD1 (5 bases). Looked up from germline, CDR1 is SEHNR and CDR2 is FQNEAQ (reference sequence). The CDR3 contains 15 residues. V dropped 0 bases and J dropped 4 bases, with 12 bases sitting between them. The CDR3 spells CASSLAVRGVTEAFF. DNA of the CDR3: TGTGCCAGCAGCTTAGCGGTTCGGGGGGTCACTGAAGCTTTCTTT.

This clone came up a few times. The V call is TRBV4-3, the J call TRBJ1-2; D might be TRBD1 (5 bases). Germline CDR1 LGHNA, CDR2 YSLEER. The CDR3 runs 14 residues. Trimming shortened V by 0 bases and J by 7 bases, and 12 bases separated the two germline ends. CDR3 region: CASSQDREGLGYTF. CDR3 nucleotides: TGCGCCAGCAGCCAAGATCGGGAGGGGCTTGGCTACACCTTC.

The V and J genes are TRBV6-1 and TRBJ2-5; D is ambiguous. V lost 2 bases, J lost 2 bases, and 15 bases lay in between. In germline, CDR1 is MNHNS, CDR2 SASEGT. The CDR3 consists of 16 residues. The CDR3 is CASSELPSPGQETQYF. Here the CDR3 DNA reads TGTGCCAGCAGTGAACTCCCCTCCCCAGGACAAGAGACCCAGTACTTC.

V gene TRBV14 combines with J gene TRBJ1-5, with D unclear. With 2 bases removed from V and 7 bases from J, the gap between germline ends came to 9 bases. This CDR3 is 13 amino acids long. Germline CDR1 and CDR2: SGHDN and FVKESK. Here the CDR3 reads CASSQSERQPQHF. The DNA for the CDR3 is TGTGCCAGCAGCCAAAGCGAAAGGCAGCCCCAGCATTTT.

V is TRBV5-1 and J is TRBJ1-5, with TRBD1 as a possible D gene (5 bases). The V end lost 2 bases, the J end lost 6 bases, and 12 bases lay between the germline ends. CDR1 and CDR2 (germline): SGHRS, YFSETQ. This CDR3 is built from 14 residues. DNA of the CDR3: TGCGCCAGCAGCTTTGGGGGGTCGGGTCAGCCCCAGCATTTT. This translates into CASSFGGSGQPQHF.

V gene TRBV10-3 combines with J gene TRBJ1-4; D ambiguous. CDR3 length: 14 residues. Trimming stripped 4 bases from V and 0 bases from J, with 6 bases between. CDR1 and CDR2 (germline): ENHRY, SYGVKD. CDR3 sequence reads: CAISGTATNEKLFF. CDR3 sequence (DNA): TGTGCCATCAGTGGCACAGCAACTAATGAAAAACTGTTTTTT.

V gene TRBV19 combines with J gene TRBJ1-5; the D gene is possibly TRBD1 (5 bases). Looked up from germline, CDR1 is LNHDA and CDR2 is SQIVND (reference sequence). There are 17 residues in the CDR3. The V and J ends lost 3 bases and 2 bases respectively, with 17 bases between them. The CDR3 DNA reads TGTGCCAGTAGTATTTGGAGGGAAGGGGTCGGCAATCAGCCCCAGCATTTT. Amino acids: CASSIWREGVGNQPQHF.

This clone occurred once. This rearrangement joins TRBV7-9 to TRBJ1-4; the D is unclear. This CDR3 has 13 amino acids. Trimming removed 4 bases from V and 3 bases from J, with 6 bases in between. Germline loops: CDR1 SEHNR, CDR2 FQNEAQ (reference sequence). The CDR3 loop reads CASSWTPNEKLFF. In DNA form, the CDR3 reads TGTGCCAGCAGCTGGACGCCTAATGAAAAACTGTTTTTT.

The CDR3 region has the DNA TGTGCCTGGAGTAAAGGAGAGACCCAGTACTTC. This sequence encodes CAWSKGETQYF. The chain employs TRBV30 and TRBJ2-5, with D unclear. Trimming took 2 bases from V and 4 from J, leaving 5 bases between them. Per the germline V gene, CDR1 is GTSNPN and CDR2 is SVGIG (reference sequence). This CDR3 is built from 11 residues.

The V call is TRBV25-1, the J call TRBJ2-4; possibly TRBD2 for D (6 bases). V lost 4 bases and J 3 bases, leaving 10 bases between the germline ends. Germline V lookup: CDR1 MGHDK, CDR2 SYGVNS. The CDR3 has 14 amino acids. The CDR3 DNA reads TGTGCCAGCAGTGGTTTGGGGGGCAAAAACATTCAGTACTTC. Its protein is CASSGLGGKNIQYF.

The chain employs TRBV4-1 and TRBJ2-3; TRBD2 aligns across 7 bases. The length of the CDR3 is 16 residues. V lost 1 base and J lost 3; bases outside the gene matches: 7. Germline CDR1 is MGHRA and CDR2 is YSYEKL. In DNA form, the CDR3 reads TGCGCCAGCAGCCAAGGAGGCGGGGGTGGGACAGATACGCAGTATTTT. Protein product: CASSQGGGGGTDTQYF.

The rearrangement joins TRBV6-5 to TRBJ2-7; D is possibly TRBD1 (5 bases). V dropped 6 bases and J dropped 0 bases, with 12 bases sitting between them. This CDR3 has 14 amino acids. The germline CDR1 and CDR2 sequences are MNHEY and SVGAGI. CDR3 in amino acids: CASRIDRSSYEQYF. CDR3 nucleotide sequence: TGTGCCAGCAGGATCGACAGAAGCTCCTACGAGCAGTACTTC.

Points on this clone: The sample holds other DNA sequences that translate to the same CDR3. This chain connects TRBV7-2 to TRBJ1-3; D call uncertain. Trimming took off 0 bases at V and 1 base at J, with 1 base between the two ends. The CDR3 is 13 residues long. CDR1 and CDR2 (germline): SGHTA, FQGNSA. The CDR3 here is CASSLASGNTIYF. CDR3 sequence (DNA): TGTGCCAGCAGCTTAGCGTCTGGAAACACCATATATTTT. Combining the CDR3 with reference TRBV7-2 and TRBJ1-3 gives the whole variable domain GAGVSQSPSNKVTEKGKDVELRCDPISGHTALYWYRQSLGQGLEFLIYFQGNSAPDKSGLPSDRFSAERTGGSVSTLTIQRTQQEDSAVYLCASSLASGNTIYFGEGSWLTVV.

V and J are TRBV5-1 and TRBJ1-5, with D tentatively TRBD1 (5 bases). The V end lost 2 bases, the J end lost 6 bases, and 12 bases lay between the germline ends. CDR1 and CDR2 (germline): SGHRS, YFSETQ. The CDR3 loop spans 14 amino acids. CDR3 sequence (DNA): TGCGCCAGCAGCTTACAGGAGGAGGGTCAGCCCCAGCATTTT. This codes for CASSLQEEGQPQHF. Looking up the rest from reference TRBV5-1 and TRBJ1-5 gives the full variable domain: KAGVTQTPRYLIKTRGQQVTLSCSPISGHRSVSWYQQTPGQGLQFLFEYFSETQRNKGNFPGRFSGRQFSNSRSEMNVSTLELGDSALYLCASSLQEEGQPQHFGDGTRLSIL.

The chain carries TRBV30 and TRBJ1-1, with 8 bases fitting TRBD1. The CDR3 has 15 residues. V was clipped by 6 bases and J by 1 base; unmatched bases: 10. In germline, CDR1 is GTSNPN, CDR2 SVGIG (reference sequence). The chain's CDR3 is CACSTGGRANTEAFF. Here the CDR3 DNA reads TGTGCCTGTTCTACAGGGGGTAGGGCGAACACTGAAGCTTTCTTT.